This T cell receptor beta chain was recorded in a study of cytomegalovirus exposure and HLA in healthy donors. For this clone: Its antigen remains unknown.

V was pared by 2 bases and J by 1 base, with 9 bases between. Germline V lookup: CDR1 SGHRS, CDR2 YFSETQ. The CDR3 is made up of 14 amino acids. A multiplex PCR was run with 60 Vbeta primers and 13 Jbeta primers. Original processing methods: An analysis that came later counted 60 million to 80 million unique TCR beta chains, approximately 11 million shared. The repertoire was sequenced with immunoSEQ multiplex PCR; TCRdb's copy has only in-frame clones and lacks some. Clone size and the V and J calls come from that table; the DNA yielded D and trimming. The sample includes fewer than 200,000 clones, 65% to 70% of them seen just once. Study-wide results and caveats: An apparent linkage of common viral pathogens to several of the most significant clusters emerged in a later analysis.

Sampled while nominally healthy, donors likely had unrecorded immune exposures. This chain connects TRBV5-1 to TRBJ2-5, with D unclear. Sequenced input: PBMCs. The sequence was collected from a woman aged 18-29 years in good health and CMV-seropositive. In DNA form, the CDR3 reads TGCGCCAGCAGCTTAACGGCGGTCCAAGAGACCCAGTACTTC. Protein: CASSLTAVQETQYF.